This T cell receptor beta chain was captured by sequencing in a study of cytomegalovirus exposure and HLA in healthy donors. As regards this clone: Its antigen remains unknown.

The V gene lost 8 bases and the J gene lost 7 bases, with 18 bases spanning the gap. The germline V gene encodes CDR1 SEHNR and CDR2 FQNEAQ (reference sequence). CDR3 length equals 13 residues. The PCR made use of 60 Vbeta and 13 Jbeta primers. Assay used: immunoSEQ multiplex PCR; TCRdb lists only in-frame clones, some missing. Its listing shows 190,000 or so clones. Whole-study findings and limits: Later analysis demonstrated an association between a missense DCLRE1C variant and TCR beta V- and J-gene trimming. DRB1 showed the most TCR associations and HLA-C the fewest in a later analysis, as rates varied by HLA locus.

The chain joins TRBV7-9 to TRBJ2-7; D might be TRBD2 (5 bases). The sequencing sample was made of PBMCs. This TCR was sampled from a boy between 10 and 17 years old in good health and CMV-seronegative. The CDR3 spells CASFESLTGEQYF. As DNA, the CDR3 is TGTGCCAGCTTCGAGTCCCTGACGGGAGAGCAGTACTTC.